One sample yielded the 5 T cell receptor beta chains listed below, sequenced in a study of cytomegalovirus exposure and HLA in healthy donors. The PCR had 60 Vbeta and 13 Jbeta primers. Data came from immunoSEQ multiplex PCR; TCRdb stores just in-frame clones and leaves some out. This table holds 100,000 to 120,000 clones, 75% to 90% found once. The sequenced sample consisted of PBMCs. Receptors were obtained from a man in his forties in good health and CMV-seronegative.

The genes are TRBV2 and TRBJ1-4, with D perhaps TRBD1 (5 bases). CDR3 size: 13 residues. Trimming stripped 6 bases from V and 3 bases from J, with 8 bases between. The germline gives CDR1 SNHLY, CDR2 FYNNEI. The CDR3 reads CASSIGANEKLFF. The CDR3 DNA is TGTGCCAGCAGCATAGGGGCTAATGAAAAACTGTTTTTT.

The chain couples TRBV18 to TRBJ1-2; D is ambiguous. The CDR3 loop spans 11 amino acids. V dropped 6 bases and J dropped 3 bases, with 5 bases sitting between them. Germline-derived CDR1 and CDR2 are KGHSH and LQKENI. CDR3 DNA: TGTGCCAGCTCCTCCGACTATGGCTACACCTTC. Encoded protein: CASSSDYGYTF.

This chain uses TRBV19 with TRBJ1-1; 8 nucleotides agree with TRBD1. Germline trimming cut 6 bases from V and 11 bases from J; bases unmatched to any gene: 8. The CDR3 runs to 12 residues. Germline CDR1 and CDR2: LNHDA and SQIVND (reference sequence). DNA of the CDR3: TGTGCCAGTAGCCAGTGGACAGGGCGGGCTTTCTTT. Protein: CASSQWTGRAFF. The full variable domain, its missing parts supplied by reference TRBV19 and TRBJ1-1, is DGGITQSPKYLFRKEGQNVTLSCEQNLNHDAMYWYRQDPGQGLRLIYYSQIVNDFQKGDIAEGYSVSREKKESFPLTVTSAQKNPTAFYLCASSQWTGRAFFGQGTRLTVV.

The chain employs TRBV5-4 and TRBJ2-2, with 8 bases fitting TRBD1. Germline trimming cut 3 bases from V and 4 bases from J; bases unmatched to any gene: 5. Per the germline V gene, CDR1 is SGHNT and CDR2 is YYREEE (reference sequence). The CDR3 contains 15 residues. The CDR3 here is CASSYRQGFTGELFF. The CDR3 coding sequence is TGTGCCAGCAGCTACCGACAGGGGTTCACCGGGGAGCTGTTTTTT.

The gene calls are TRBV6-1 and TRBJ1-5, with 7 bases lining up with TRBD1. Germline loops: CDR1 MNHNS, CDR2 SASEGT. V dropped 3 bases and J dropped 4; count of bases not matched to a gene: 6. This CDR3 region has 15 residues. In nucleotides, the CDR3 is TGTGCCAGCAGTGATACAGGGGCGGGAAATCAGCCCCAGCATTTT. Its protein product is CASSDTGAGNQPQHF.